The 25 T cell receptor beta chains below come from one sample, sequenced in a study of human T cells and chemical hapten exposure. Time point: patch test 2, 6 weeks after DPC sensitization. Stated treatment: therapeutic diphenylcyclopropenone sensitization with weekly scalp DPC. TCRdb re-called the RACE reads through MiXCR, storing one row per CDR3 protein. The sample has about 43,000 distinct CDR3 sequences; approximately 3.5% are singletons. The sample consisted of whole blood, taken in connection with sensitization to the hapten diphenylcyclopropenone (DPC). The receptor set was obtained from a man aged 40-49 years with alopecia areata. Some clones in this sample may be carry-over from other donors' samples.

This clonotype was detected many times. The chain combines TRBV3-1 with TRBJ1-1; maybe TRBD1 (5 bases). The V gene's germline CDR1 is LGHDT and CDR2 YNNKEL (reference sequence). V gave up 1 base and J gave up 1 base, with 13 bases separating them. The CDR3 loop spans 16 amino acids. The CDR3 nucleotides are TGTGCCAGCAGCCAAGTAGTGGGACGCGGGAACACTGAAGCTTTCTTT. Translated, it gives CASSQVVGRGNTEAFF.

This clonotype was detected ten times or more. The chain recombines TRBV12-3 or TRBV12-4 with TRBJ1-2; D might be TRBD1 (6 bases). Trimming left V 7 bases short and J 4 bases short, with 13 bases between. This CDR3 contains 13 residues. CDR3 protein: CASTLGGSYGYTF. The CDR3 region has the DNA TGTGCCAGCACCTTAGGGGGTTCCTATGGCTACACCTTC.

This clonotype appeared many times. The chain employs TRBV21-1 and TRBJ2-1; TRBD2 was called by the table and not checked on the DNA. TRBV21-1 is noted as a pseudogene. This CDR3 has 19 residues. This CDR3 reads CAQIVRADFSGSSYNEQFF. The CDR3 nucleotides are TGTGCCCAAATCGTGAGGGCCGATTTTAGCGGGAGCTCCTACAATGAGCAGTTCTTC.

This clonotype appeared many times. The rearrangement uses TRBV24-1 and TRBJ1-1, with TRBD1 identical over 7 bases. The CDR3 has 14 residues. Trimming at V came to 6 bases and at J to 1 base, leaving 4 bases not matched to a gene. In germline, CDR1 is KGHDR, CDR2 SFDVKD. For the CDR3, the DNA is TGTGCCACCAGTCCCGGGACAGCGAACACTGAAGCTTTCTTT. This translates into CATSPGTANTEAFF.

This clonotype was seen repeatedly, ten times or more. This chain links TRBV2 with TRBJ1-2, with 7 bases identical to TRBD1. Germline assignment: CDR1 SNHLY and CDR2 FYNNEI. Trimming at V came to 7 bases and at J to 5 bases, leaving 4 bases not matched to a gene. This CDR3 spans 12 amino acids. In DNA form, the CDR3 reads TGTGCCAGCACCGGGACAGCGTATGGCTACACCTTC. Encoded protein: CASTGTAYGYTF. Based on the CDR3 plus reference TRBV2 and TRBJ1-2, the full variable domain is EPEVTQTPSHQVTQMGQEVILRCVPISNHLYFYWYRQILGQKVEFLVSFYNNEISEKSEIFDDQFSVERPDGSNFTLKIRSTKLEDSAMYFCASTGTAYGYTFGSGTRLTVV.

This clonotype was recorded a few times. CDR3 nucleotides: TGCGCCAGCAGCTCTTTGGCCCAAGGGGCCCAGTACTTC. This translates into CASSSLAQGAQYF. V usage is TRBV5-1 and J usage is TRBJ2-5; D perhaps matches TRBD1 (5 bases). The germline V and J ends were trimmed by 3 bases and 9 bases, with 15 bases remaining between them. There are 13 residues in the CDR3. In germline, CDR1 is SGHRS, CDR2 YFSETQ.

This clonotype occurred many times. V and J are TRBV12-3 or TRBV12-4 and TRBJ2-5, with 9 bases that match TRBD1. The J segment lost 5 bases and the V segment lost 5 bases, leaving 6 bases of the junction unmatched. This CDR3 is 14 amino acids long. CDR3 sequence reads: CASSPGQGSETQYF. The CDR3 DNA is TGTGCCAGCAGTCCGGGACAGGGATCGGAGACCCAGTACTTC.

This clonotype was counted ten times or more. The CDR3: CASSFTPGTSYYEQYF. The CDR3 region has the DNA TGTGCCAGCAGCTTCACCCCCGGGACTAGTTACTACGAGCAGTACTTC. V and J are TRBV12-3 or TRBV12-4 and TRBJ2-7; TRBD2 matches 8 bases. CDR3 length: 16 amino acids. The V and J ends lost 6 bases and 3 bases, in that order; junction bases with no gene match: 13.

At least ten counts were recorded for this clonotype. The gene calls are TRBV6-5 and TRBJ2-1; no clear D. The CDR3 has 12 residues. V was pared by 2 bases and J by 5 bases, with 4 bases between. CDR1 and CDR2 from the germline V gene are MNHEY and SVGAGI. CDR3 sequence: CASSYPNNEQFF. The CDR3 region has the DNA TGTGCCAGCAGTTACCCAAACAATGAGCAGTTCTTC.

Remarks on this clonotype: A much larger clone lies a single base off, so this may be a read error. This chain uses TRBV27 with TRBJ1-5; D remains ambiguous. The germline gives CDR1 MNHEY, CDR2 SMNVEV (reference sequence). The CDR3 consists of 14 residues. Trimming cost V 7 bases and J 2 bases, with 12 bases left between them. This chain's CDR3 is CASKFEQGNQPQHF. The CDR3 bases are TGTGCCAGCAAGTTTGAGCAGGGCAATCAGCCCCAGCATTTT.

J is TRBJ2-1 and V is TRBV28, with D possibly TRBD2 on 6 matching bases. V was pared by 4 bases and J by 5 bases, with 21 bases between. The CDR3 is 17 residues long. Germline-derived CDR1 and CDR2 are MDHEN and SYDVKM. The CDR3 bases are TGTGCCAGCAGTTCTAGGGCGGTATTTAGCGGTCACAATGAGCAGTTCTTC. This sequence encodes CASSSRAVFSGHNEQFF. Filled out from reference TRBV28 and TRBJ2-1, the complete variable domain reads DVKVTQSSRYLVKRTGEKVFLECVQDMDHENMFWYRQDPGLGLRLIYFSYDVKMKEKGDIPEGYSVSREKKERFSLILESASTNQTSMYLCASSSRAVFSGHNEQFFGPGTRLTVL.

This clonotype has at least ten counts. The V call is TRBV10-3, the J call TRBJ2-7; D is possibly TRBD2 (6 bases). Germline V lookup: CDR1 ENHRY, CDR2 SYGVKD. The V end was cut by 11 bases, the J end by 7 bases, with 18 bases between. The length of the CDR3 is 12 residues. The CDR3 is CAFGTGPGEQYF. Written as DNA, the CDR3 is TGTGCCTTCGGGACTGGGCCAGGGGAGCAGTACTTC.

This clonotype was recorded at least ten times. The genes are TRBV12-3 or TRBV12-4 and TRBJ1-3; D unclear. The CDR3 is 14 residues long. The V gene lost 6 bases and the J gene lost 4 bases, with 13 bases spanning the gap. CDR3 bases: TGTGCCAGCAGCCCGGGCCAAGCGGGAAACACCATATATTTT. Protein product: CASSPGQAGNTIYF.

The CDR3 DNA is TGTGCCAGTAGTGCCGGGACTAGCGAGTACAATGAGCAGTTCTTC. It codes for CASSAGTSEYNEQFF. The gene calls are TRBV19 and TRBJ2-1; 10 positions match TRBD2. CDR3 length equals 15 residues. CDR1 is LNHDA, CDR2 SQIVND, per germline (reference sequence). Losses at the gene ends were 5 bases for V and 4 bases for J; bases not matched to a gene: 5.

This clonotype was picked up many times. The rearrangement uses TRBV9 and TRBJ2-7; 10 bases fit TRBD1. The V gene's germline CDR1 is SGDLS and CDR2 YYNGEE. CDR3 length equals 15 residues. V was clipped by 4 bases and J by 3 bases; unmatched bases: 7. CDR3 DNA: TGTGCCAGCAGCTTGGGGACAGGGGCGATCTACGAGCAGTACTTC. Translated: CASSLGTGAIYEQYF.

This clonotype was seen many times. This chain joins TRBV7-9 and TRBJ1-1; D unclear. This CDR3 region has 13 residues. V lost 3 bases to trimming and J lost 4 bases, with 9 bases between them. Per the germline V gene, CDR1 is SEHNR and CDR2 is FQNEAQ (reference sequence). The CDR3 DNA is TGTGCCAGCAGCTTGGACGGACTCACTGAAGCTTTCTTT. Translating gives CASSLDGLTEAFF.

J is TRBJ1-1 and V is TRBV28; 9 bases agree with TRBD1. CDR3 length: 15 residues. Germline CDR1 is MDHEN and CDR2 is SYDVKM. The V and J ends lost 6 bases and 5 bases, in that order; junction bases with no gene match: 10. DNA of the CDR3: TGTGCCAGCAGACCCCACAGGGGGCAGTTAACTGAAGCTTTCTTT. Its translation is CASRPHRGQLTEAFF.

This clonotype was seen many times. For the CDR3, the DNA is TGTGCCAGCAGCCCTGGCCTAGCGGGAGTCAATGAGCAGTTCTTC. It codes for CASSPGLAGVNEQFF. This chain uses TRBV6-5 with TRBJ2-1, with 10 nucleotides matching TRBD2. The CDR3 has 15 residues. Germline values: CDR1 MNHEY, CDR2 SVGAGI. V trimming: 6 bases; J trimming: 6 bases; junction bases outside the gene matches: 8.

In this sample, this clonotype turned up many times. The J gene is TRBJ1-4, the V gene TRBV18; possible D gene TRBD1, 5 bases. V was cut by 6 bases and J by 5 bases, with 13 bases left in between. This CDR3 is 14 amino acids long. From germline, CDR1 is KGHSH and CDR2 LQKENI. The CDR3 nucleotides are TGTGCCAGCTCTCCGGCCGGGACGAATGAAAAACTGTTTTTT. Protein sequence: CASSPAGTNEKLFF.

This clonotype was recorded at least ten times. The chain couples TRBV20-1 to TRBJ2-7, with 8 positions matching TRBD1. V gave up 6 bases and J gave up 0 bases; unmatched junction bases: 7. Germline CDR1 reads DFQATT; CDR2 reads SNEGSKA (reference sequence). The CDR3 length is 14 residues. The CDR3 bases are TGCAGTGCACCCGACAGGGGAAGCTCCTACGAGCAGTACTTC. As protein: CSAPDRGSSYEQYF.

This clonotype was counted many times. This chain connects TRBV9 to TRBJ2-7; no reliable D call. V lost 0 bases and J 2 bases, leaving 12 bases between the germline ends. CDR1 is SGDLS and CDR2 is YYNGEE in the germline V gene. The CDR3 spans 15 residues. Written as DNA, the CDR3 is TGTGCCAGCAGCGTAGAGGTTGGCACAGCCTACGAGCAGTACTTC. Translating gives CASSVEVGTAYEQYF.

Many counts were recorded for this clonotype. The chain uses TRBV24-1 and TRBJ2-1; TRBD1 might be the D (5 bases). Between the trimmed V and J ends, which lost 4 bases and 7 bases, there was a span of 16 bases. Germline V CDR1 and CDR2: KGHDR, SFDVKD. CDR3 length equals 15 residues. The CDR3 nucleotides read TGTGCCACCAGTGACTTCAGGGTAGGTTTGAATGAGCAGTTCTTC. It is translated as CATSDFRVGLNEQFF.

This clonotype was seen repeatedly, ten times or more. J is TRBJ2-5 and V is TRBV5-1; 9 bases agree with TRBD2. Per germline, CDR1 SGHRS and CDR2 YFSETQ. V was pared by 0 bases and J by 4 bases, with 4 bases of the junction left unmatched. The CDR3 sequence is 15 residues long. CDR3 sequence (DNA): TGCGCCAGCAGCTTGGTAGCGGGAGAGGGAGAGACCCAGTACTTC. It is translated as CASSLVAGEGETQYF.

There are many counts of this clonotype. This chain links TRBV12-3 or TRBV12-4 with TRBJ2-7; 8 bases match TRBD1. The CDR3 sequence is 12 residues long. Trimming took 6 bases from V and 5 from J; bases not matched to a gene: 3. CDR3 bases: TGTGCCAGCAGCGAACAGGGGGACGAGCAGTACTTC. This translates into CASSEQGDEQYF.

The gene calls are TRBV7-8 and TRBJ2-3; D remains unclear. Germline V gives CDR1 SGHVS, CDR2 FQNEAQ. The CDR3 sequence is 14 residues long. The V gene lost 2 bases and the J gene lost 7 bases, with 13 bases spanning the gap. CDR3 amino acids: CASSLRWDMNTQYF. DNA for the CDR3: TGTGCCAGCAGCTTACGCTGGGATATGAATACGCAGTATTTT. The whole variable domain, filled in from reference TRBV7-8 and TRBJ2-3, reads GAGVSQSPRYKVAKRGQDVALRCDPISGHVSLFWYQQALGQGPEFLTYFQNEAQLDKSGLPSDRFFAERPEGSVSTLKIQRTQQEDSAVYLCASSLRWDMNTQYFGPGTRLTVL.